Described below is a single TCR beta chain sequence and its context. Its antigen is still unknown. Base-call qualities are not available, and no considerably larger clone is one nucleotide away. The germline V gene provides CDR1 MDHEN and CDR2 SYDVKM. The V and J ends are trimmed by 7 bases and 8 bases, leaving 18 bases between them. The CDR3 measures 15 amino acids from cysteine to phenylalanine. Only the CDR3 region is kept as DNA, spanning 45 bases read in frame from base 1. Each collaborating institution followed its own protocols to collect whole blood in K2EDTA tubes. For TCRbeta analysis, collaborator samples were shipped as frozen whole blood, as isolated PBMCs, or as DNA extracted from either sample type. This specimen belongs to a study of blood T cell repertoires in COVID-19 (dated by TCRdb to the early 2020s). About the full investigation: Samples covering the acute and convalescent phases of COVID-19 were provided by collaborators in the United States, Italy and Spain. The prospective study material was composed of cDNA or gDNA derived from T cells, B-cell-depleted T cells, or PBMCs. Deeply sampled blood TCRbeta repertoires from subjects exposed to, actively infected with, or recovered from COVID-19 were included in the dataset. The repertoires were released in a freely available public database meant as a resource for research on the immune response to SARS-CoV-2. Samples came from the ongoing ImmuneRACE study (first 160 participants) plus 1,254 subjects from 6 global collaborators. Nearly every sample came with metadata listing a de-identified subject ID, COVID-19 status, age in years and sex. Where HLA class I and class II types were available, the types were taken from metadata supplied by the sample provider, not from assay-based typing.

Summary of the overall study and its limitations: How much clinical and demographic metadata was included differed by source and by participant, and the metadata was provided uncurated.

TCRbeta CDR3 regions were amplified from genomic DNA by means of the immunoSEQ Assay, a bias-controlled multiplex PCR. Per the source publication's procedure: Nucleated cell counts per sample were estimated from amplification of reference gene primers within the assay. To quantify the absolute abundance of each unique TCRbeta CDR3 rearrangement, sequence reads were collapsed and filtered. For each sample, productive Simpson clonality was calculated by taking the square root of Simpson's diversity index across productive rearrangements. TCRdb mirrors the immuneACCESS table, restricted to in-frame sequences. Some clones are absent from its copies; in checked studies, under half trace to an unresolved V gene, and the reason for the others is unknown. D and trimming were read from the DNA, whereas the V and J calls and clone size are those reported in that table. The sample yields about 250,000 clones; 70% to 85% were counted once. Roughly 10% of the sample lies in the top ten.

The sample taken for sequencing was peripheral blood. This chain is built from TRBV28 and TRBJ1-6; the D gene is possibly TRBD1, with 6 bases matching. The TCR was taken from a man older than 75 with acute or convalescent COVID-19. Here is the DNA: TGTGCCAGCAACCTGATCGGACAGAATTATTCACCCCTCCACTTT. It specifies CASNLIGQNYSPLHF.